This T cell receptor beta chain came from a study of shared clonotypes between healthy human individuals. Clones were sequenced by immunoSEQ multiplex PCR, and TCRdb holds only the in-frame ones, with some missing. Altogether about 490,000 clones are present, around 79% being singletons, with the ten largest covering roughly 12%. The CDR3 spans 14 residues. Germline CDR1 reads GTSNPN; CDR2 reads SVGIG (reference sequence). The sample was PBMCs. This receptor was taken from a middle-aged woman in good health. Some clones in this sample may be carry-over from other donors' samples. The J gene is TRBJ2-5, the V gene TRBV30, with a possible D match to TRBD2 (6 bases). The J call is in doubt because the DNA end fits TRBJ2-7 better. The CDR3 DNA sequence: TGTGCCTGGAGTGTAGGCGGGACCTCCTACGAGCAGTACTTC. It translates to CAWSVGGTSYEQYF.